This T cell receptor beta chain was identified during a study of siplizumab effects on memory and regulatory T cells. Turning to this clone: Its antigen is currently unknown.

The study's findings and limits: Tregs that proliferated in siplizumab cultures did not have their suppressive function confirmed. The Treg-derived share of mappable alloreactive CD4+ clones averaged about 74% with siplizumab and roughly 28% in controls. Researchers could not give a naive or memory phenotype to roughly 75-95% of proliferating CD4+ or CD8+ clones.

Some clones are missing from TCRdb's copy, which holds only in-frame ones; the method was immunoSEQ multiplex PCR. The sample has 50,000 to 70,000 clones, around 96% seen once. The germline CDR1 and CDR2 sequences are LGHNA and YNFKEQ. The J segment lost 3 bases and the V segment lost 1 base, leaving 5 bases of the junction unmatched. The CDR3 length is 15 residues. The chain employs TRBV4-2 and TRBJ1-2; 7 positions match TRBD1. The receptor was derived from a human donor in good health. The sample taken for sequencing was naive CD8+ T cells sorted from blood. As DNA, the CDR3 is TGTGCCAGCAGCCAAGTCCCCGGGACAGACTATGGCTACACCTTC. Encoded protein: CASSQVPGTDYGYTF.